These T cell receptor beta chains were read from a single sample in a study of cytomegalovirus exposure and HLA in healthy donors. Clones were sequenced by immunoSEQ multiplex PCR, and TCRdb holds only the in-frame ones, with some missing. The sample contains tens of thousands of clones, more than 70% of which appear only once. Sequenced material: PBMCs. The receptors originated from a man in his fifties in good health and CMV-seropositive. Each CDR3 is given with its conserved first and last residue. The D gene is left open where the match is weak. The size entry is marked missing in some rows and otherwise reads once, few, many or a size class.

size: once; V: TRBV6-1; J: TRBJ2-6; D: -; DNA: TGTGCCAGCTTGACTAGGAACGGGGCCAACGTCCTGACTTTC; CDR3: CASLTRNGANVLTF
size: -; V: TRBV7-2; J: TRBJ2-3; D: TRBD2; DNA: TGTGCCAGCAGGCTAGCGGGGGGGCCGGGTACGCAGTATTTT; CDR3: CASRLAGGPGTQYF
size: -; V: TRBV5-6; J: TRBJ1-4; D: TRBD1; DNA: TGTGCCAGCAGCTGGGACAGACTTGCAACTAATGAAAAACTGTTTTTT; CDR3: CASSWDRLATNEKLFF
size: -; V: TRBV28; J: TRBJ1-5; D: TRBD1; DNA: TGTGCCAGCAGTCCCCTGGACAGGCCACGGATACGGGATCAGCCCCAGCATTTT; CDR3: CASSPLDRPRIRDQPQHF
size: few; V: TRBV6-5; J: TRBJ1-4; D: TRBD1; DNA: TGTGCCAGCAAGTCGGGACAGAATGAAAAACTGTTTTTT; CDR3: CASKSGQNEKLFF
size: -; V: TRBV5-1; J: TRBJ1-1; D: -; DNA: TGCGCCAGCAGCTGGGGAGGGAAGACGGGCACTGAAGCTTTCTTT; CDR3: CASSWGGKTGTEAFF
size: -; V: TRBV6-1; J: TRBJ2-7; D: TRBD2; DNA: TGTGCCAGCGGGGCTAGCGGAAGCTCCTACGAGCAGTACTTC; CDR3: CASGASGSSYEQYF
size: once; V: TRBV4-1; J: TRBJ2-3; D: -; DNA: TGCGCCAGCAGCCAAGAAGGGGTTTCGCAGTATTTT; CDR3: CASSQEGVSQYF
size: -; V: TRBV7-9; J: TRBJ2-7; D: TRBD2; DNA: TGTGCCAGCAGCTCGGCGGGTAGCGGGATAGACGAGCAGTACTTC; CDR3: CASSSAGSGIDEQYF
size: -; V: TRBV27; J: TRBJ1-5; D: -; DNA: TGTGCCAGCAGTTTAACAGTTTATAGCAATCAGCCCCAGCATTTT; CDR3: CASSLTVYSNQPQHF
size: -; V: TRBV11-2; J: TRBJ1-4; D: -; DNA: TGTGCCAGCAGCCTCCTCGGGGGGCGCGGTGAAAAACTGTTTTTT; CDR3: CASSLLGGRGEKLFF
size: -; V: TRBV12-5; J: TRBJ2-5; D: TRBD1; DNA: TGTGCTAGTGGAGACGAATGGGACAGGGGGCGTCGAGAGACCCAGTACTTC; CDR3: CASGDEWDRGRRETQYF
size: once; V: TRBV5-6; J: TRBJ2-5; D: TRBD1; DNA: TGTGCCAGCAGCTTTGACAGGGTAAAACAAGAGACCCAGTACTTC; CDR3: CASSFDRVKQETQYF
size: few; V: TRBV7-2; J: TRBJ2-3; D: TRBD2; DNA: TGTGCCAGCAGCTTTACTAGCGTCACAGATACGCAGTATTTT; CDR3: CASSFTSVTDTQYF
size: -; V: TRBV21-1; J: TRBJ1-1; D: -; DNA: TGTGCCAGCAGCGCGACCGGGACAGAGAACACTGAAGCTTTCTTT; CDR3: CASSATGTENTEAFF
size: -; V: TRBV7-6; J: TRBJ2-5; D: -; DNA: TGTGCCAGCAGCCAGGAGGCAGGAAGGTTCGAGACCCAGTACTTC; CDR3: CASSQEAGRFETQYF
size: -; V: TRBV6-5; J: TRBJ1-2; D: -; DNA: TGTGCCAGCAGTTACTCGGGCTTCTATGGCTACACCTTC; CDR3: CASSYSGFYGYTF
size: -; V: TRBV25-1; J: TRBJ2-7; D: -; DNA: TGTGCCAGCAGTGAATATAGGTCCTCGGGCGAGCAGTACTTC; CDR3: CASSEYRSSGEQYF
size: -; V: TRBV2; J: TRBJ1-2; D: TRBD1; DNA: TGTGCCAGCAGTTCCGGGACAGGGTCCTATGGCTACACCTTC; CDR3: CASSSGTGSYGYTF
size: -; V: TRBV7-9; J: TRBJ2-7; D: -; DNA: TGTGCCAGCAGCCTACTAGGGGGATCCTCCTACGAGCAGTACTTC; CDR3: CASSLLGGSSYEQYF
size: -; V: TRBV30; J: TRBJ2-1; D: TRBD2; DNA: TGTGCCTGGGGCGGGGGTTTAGGATACAATGAGCAGTTCTTC; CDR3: CAWGGGLGYNEQFF
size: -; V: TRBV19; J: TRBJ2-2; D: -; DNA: TGTGCCAGTTCCAGCGGGTTCGCGAACACCGGGGAGCTGTTTTTT; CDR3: CASSSGFANTGELFF
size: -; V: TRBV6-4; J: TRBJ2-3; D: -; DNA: TGTGCCAGCAGCCTGGGACATTTCACAGATACGCAGTATTTT; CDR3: CASSLGHFTDTQYF
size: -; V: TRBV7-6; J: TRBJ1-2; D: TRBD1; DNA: TGTGCCAGCAGCCCAGGACAGGGGCAGGACTATGGCTACACCTTC; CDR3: CASSPGQGQDYGYTF
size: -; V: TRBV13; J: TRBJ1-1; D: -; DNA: TGTGCCAGCAGCAGAACCGGGGGGGATTGGACTGAAGCTTTCTTT; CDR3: CASSRTGGDWTEAFF
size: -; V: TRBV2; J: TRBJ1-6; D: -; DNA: TGTGCCAGCAGTGAAATGGGCAGAATAAGCTCCTATAATTCACCCCTCCACTTT; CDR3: CASSEMGRISSYNSPLHF
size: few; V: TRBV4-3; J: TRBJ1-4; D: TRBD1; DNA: TGCGCCAGCAGCCGAGATCCCGGGACAGACGCAACTAATGAAAAACTGTTTTTT; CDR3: CASSRDPGTDATNEKLFF
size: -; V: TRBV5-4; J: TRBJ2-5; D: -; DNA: TGTGCCAGCAGCTCCCCAGGGGGGTCTCAAGAGACCCAGTACTTC; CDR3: CASSSPGGSQETQYF